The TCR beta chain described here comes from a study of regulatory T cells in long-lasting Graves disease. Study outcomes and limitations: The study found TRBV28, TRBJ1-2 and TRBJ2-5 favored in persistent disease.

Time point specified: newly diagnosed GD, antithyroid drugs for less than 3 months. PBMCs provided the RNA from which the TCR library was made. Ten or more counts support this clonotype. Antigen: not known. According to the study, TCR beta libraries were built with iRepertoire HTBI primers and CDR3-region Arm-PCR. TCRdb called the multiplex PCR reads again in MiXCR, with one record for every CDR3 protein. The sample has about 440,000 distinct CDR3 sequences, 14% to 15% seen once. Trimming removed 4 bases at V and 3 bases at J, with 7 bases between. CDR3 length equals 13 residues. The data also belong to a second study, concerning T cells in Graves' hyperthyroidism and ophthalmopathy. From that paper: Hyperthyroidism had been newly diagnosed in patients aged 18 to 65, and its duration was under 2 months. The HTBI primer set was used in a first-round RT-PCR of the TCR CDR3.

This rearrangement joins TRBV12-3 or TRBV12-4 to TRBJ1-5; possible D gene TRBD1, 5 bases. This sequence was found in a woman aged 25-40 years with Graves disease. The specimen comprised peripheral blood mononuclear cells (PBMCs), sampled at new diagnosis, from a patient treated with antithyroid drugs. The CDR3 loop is CASSSQVNQPQHF. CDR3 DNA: TGTGCCAGCAGTTCACAGGTCAATCAGCCCCAGCATTTT.